One sample yielded the 14 T cell receptor beta chains listed below, sequenced in a study of B cell selection in AIRE deficiency. Here immunoSEQ multiplex PCR was the method, and the copy in TCRdb shows in-frame clones only, minus some. The data contain some 22,000 clones, approximately 96% of them singletons. The sorted conventional CD4 T cells were gated as CD4+CD127+. Sequencing was performed on CD4+CD127+ conventional T cells sorted from PBMCs. These receptors all come from a human donor in good health.

The chain links TRBV5-8 to TRBJ2-7; TRBD2 matches 11 bases. CDR1 is SGHTS, CDR2 YDEGEE, per germline. V trimming: 4 bases; J trimming: 1 base; junction bases outside the gene matches: 4. This CDR3 has 15 amino acids. The CDR3: CASSTRLAGSYEQYF. As DNA, the CDR3 is TGTGCCAGCAGCACCAGACTAGCGGGGTCCTACGAGCAGTACTTC. The whole variable domain, remainder taken from reference TRBV5-8 and TRBJ2-7, is EAGVTQSPTHLIKTRGQQATLRCSPISGHTSVYWYQQALGLGLQFLLWYDEGEERNRGNFPPRFSGRQFPNYSSELNVNALELEDSALYLCASSTRLAGSYEQYFGPGTRLTVT.

V is TRBV15 and J is TRBJ1-2; D unresolved. V was shortened by 6 bases and J by 1 base, with 18 bases between the two germline ends. The CDR3 is made up of 16 amino acids. CDR1 is LNHNV, CDR2 YYDKDF, per germline (reference sequence). CDR3 DNA: TGTGCCACCAGTAGAAGGAACGGAGAAATTAACTATGGCTACACCTTC. Amino acid sequence: CATSRRNGEINYGYTF.

The chain has TRBV7-6 and TRBJ2-5; possibly TRBD2 for D (5 bases). In germline, CDR1 is SGHVS, CDR2 FNYEAQ. V lost 0 bases, J lost 4 bases, and 9 bases lay in between. This CDR3 is 14 amino acids long. CDR3 loop: CASSLATGGETQYF. For the CDR3, the DNA is TGTGCCAGCAGCTTAGCGACTGGAGGAGAGACCCAGTACTTC. The entire variable domain, with the rest obtained from reference TRBV7-6 and TRBJ2-5, is as follows: GAGVSQSPRYKVTKRGQDVALRCDPISGHVSLYWYRQALGQGPEFLTYFNYEAQQDKSGLPNDRFSAERPEGSISTLTIQRTEQRDSAMYRCASSLATGGETQYFGPGTRLLVL.

The chain carries TRBV7-3 and TRBJ1-6; the D is unclear. Trimming stripped 2 bases from V and 5 bases from J, with 10 bases between. Germline V CDR1 and CDR2: SGHTA, FQGTGA. There are 15 residues in the CDR3. The CDR3 bases are TGTGCCAGCAGCTTACTTGGCAGAAATAATTCACCCCTCCACTTT. It codes for CASSLLGRNNSPLHF.

This sequence joins TRBV6-4 and TRBJ2-1; D unresolved. The germline V and J ends were trimmed by 6 bases and 0 bases, with 12 bases remaining between them. The germline CDR1 and CDR2 sequences are MRHNA and SNTAGT. CDR3 size: 15 residues. The CDR3 coding sequence is TGTGCCAGCAGCAGATCTCCGGGCTCCTACAATGAGCAGTTCTTC. This encodes CASSRSPGSYNEQFF.

This clone was counted only a few times. The gene calls are TRBV10-1 and TRBJ1-2; 7 bases map to TRBD1. This CDR3 comprises 14 residues. The germline V gene has CDR1 WNHNN and CDR2 SYGVQD (reference sequence). V lost 4 bases to trimming and J lost 2 bases; unmatched junction nucleotides: 4. CDR3: CASSAGGLNYGYTF. The CDR3 DNA follows: TGCGCCAGCAGTGCAGGGGGGCTGAACTATGGCTACACCTTC.

V gene TRBV7-9 combines with J gene TRBJ2-3; 7 bases fit TRBD2. CDR1 is SEHNR, CDR2 FQNEAQ, per germline (reference sequence). The ends lost 1 base at V and 1 base at J; junction bases unmatched: 2. This CDR3 has 15 amino acids. The CDR3: CASSLGAGGTDTQYF. The CDR3 DNA sequence: TGTGCCAGCAGCTTAGGTGCGGGGGGCACAGATACGCAGTATTTT.

The V call is TRBV7-2, the J call TRBJ2-2, with no clear D. Looked up from germline, CDR1 is SGHTA and CDR2 is FQGNSA. The ends were cut back, 2 bases at V and 2 bases at J, with 6 bases in the middle. The CDR3 is made up of 14 amino acids. CDR3 DNA sequence: TGTGCCAGCAGCTTAACGCCCAACACCGGGGAGCTGTTTTTT. It encodes CASSLTPNTGELFF.

Comment on this clone: In the same sample, other DNA sequences code for this CDR3. This rearrangement joins TRBV5-1 to TRBJ1-4, with 11 nucleotides matching TRBD1. J was trimmed by 5 bases and V by 0 bases; bases with no gene match: 3. Per the germline V gene, CDR1 is SGHRS and CDR2 is YFSETQ. The CDR3 is made up of 16 amino acids. The CDR3 nucleotides read TGCGCCAGCAGCTTGGCCGGGACAGGGGGAAATGAAAAACTGTTTTTT. Translation: CASSLAGTGGNEKLFF.

V gene TRBV19 combines with J gene TRBJ2-2, with 9 positions matching TRBD2. V gave up 5 bases and J gave up 6 bases; unmatched junction bases: 7. This CDR3 contains 15 residues. Germline assignment: CDR1 LNHDA and CDR2 SQIVND (reference sequence). The CDR3 sequence is CASSGGGGAAGELFF. CDR3 sequence (DNA): TGTGCCAGTAGTGGAGGCGGGGGGGCCGCCGGGGAGCTGTTTTTT.

This chain joins TRBV5-4 and TRBJ2-1; D uncertain. Trimming took 0 bases from V and 3 from J, leaving 7 bases between them. The germline V gene encodes CDR1 SGHNT and CDR2 YYREEE (reference sequence). This CDR3 is built from 14 residues. CDR3 in DNA: TGTGCCAGCAGCTTGGCAGGAGACTACAATGAGCAGTTCTTC. Amino acids: CASSLAGDYNEQFF.

The chain combines TRBV5-1 with TRBJ1-1; D is possibly TRBD1 (5 bases). Deletions cut 7 bases from V and 1 base from J, with 11 bases between. Germline CDR1 reads SGHRS; CDR2 reads YFSETQ. The CDR3 runs 13 residues. CDR3 bases: TGCGCCAGCTTCCGGGGGGAGAACACTGAAGCTTTCTTT. This gives the protein CASFRGENTEAFF. The full variable domain, completed using reference TRBV5-1 and TRBJ1-1, is KAGVTQTPRYLIKTRGQQVTLSCSPISGHRSVSWYQQTPGQGLQFLFEYFSETQRNKGNFPGRFSGRQFSNSRSEMNVSTLELGDSALYLCASFRGENTEAFFGQGTRLTVV.

The genes are TRBV19 and TRBJ1-5, with 7 bases that match TRBD1. Trimming at V came to 4 bases and at J to 5 bases, leaving 8 bases not matched to a gene. Germline CDR1 is LNHDA and CDR2 is SQIVND (reference sequence). The CDR3 extends over 15 amino acids. CDR3 loop: CASSKRTGPDQPQHF. Here the CDR3 DNA reads TGTGCCAGTAGTAAACGGACAGGTCCCGATCAGCCCCAGCATTTT.

The J gene is TRBJ2-1, the V gene TRBV10-1, with 9 bases that match TRBD2. CDR3 length equals 14 residues. Trimming took 6 bases from V and 9 from J; bases not matched to a gene: 9. Germline V gives CDR1 WNHNN, CDR2 SYGVQD (reference sequence). CDR3: CASSPGGGAFEQFF. The CDR3 DNA follows: TGCGCCAGCAGCCCGGGCGGGGGGGCTTTTGAGCAGTTCTTC.